This T cell receptor beta chain was documented in a study of patients and donors after allogeneic stem cell transplantation. TCRdb used MiXCR to reprocess the RT-PCR reads, holding one entry per CDR3 protein. This repertoire shows roughly 960,000 distinct CDR3 sequences, under 20% found once; its top ten account for around 6%. The trim removed 5 bases at V and 5 bases at J, leaving 20 bases unmatched. Germline V lookup: CDR1 SGHAT, CDR2 FQNNGV. The CDR3 length is 19 residues. This clonotype was counted once. The V gene is TRBV11-2, the J gene TRBJ2-2, with TRBD1 matching 7 bases. Sequenced sample: blood, either unsorted or a sorted T cell fraction (not recorded which). The receptor was derived from a human donor who was either an allogeneic HSCT recipient or a stem cell or donor lymphocyte infusion donor (not recorded which). It is not recorded whose cells these are; they may come from a transplant donor. Here the CDR3 reads CASSRGQPGNWVETGELFF. The CDR3 DNA reads as TGTGCCAGCAGCCGGGGACAGCCAGGCAATTGGGTTGAGACCGGGGAGCTGTTTTTT.